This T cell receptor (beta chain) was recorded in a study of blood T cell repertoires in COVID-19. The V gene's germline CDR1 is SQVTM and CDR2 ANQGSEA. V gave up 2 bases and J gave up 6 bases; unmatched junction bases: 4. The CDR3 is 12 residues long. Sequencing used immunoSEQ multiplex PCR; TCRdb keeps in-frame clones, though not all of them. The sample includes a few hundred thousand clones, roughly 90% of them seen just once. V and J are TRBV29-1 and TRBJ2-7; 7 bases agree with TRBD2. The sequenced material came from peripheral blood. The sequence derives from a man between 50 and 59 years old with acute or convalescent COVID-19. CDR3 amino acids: CSVETGGGEQYF. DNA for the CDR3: TGCAGCGTTGAAACGGGAGGCGGCGAGCAGTACTTC.